This passage covers 17 T cell receptor beta chains from one sample sequenced in a study of blood T cell repertoires in COVID-19. The protocol was immunoSEQ multiplex PCR, while the TCRdb copy is restricted to in-frame clones and leaves out a portion. The sample shows over 200,000 clones, over 80% of them seen only once. Sequenced input: peripheral blood. Receptor source: a man in his thirties or forties with COVID-19, enrolled during active disease.

The chain joins TRBV7-3 to TRBJ2-1; D is unresolved. The CDR3 is 15 residues long. V was shortened by 5 bases and J by 5 bases, with 16 bases between the two germline ends. The germline V gene encodes CDR1 SGHTA and CDR2 FQGTGA. Here the CDR3 reads CASSTDTQVHNEQFF. The CDR3 nucleotides are TGTGCCAGCAGCACCGACACCCAGGTCCACAATGAGCAGTTCTTC.

The V call is TRBV27, the J call TRBJ2-2; a possible D gene is TRBD1 (5 bases). Per the germline V gene, CDR1 is MNHEY and CDR2 is SMNVEV (reference sequence). Trimming stripped 9 bases from V and 5 bases from J, with 16 bases between. The CDR3 has 14 residues. CDR3 sequence: CASQNRRVTGELFF. The CDR3 nucleotides read TGTGCCAGTCAAAACCGCAGGGTAACCGGGGAGCTGTTTTTT.

The chain uses TRBV25-1 and TRBJ1-2, with D perhaps TRBD1 (6 bases). Trimming took off 1 base at V and 6 bases at J, with 12 bases between the two ends. Germline values: CDR1 MGHDK, CDR2 SYGVNS. The CDR3 spans 14 residues. The chain's CDR3 is CASSELTGLHGYTF. In nucleotides, the CDR3 is TGTGCCAGCAGTGAATTAACAGGGTTGCATGGCTACACCTTC.

The chain links TRBV27 to TRBJ2-5, with 14 bases identical to TRBD2. Trimming took 5 bases from V and 5 from J; bases not matched to a gene: 7. This CDR3 has 16 residues. Germline V CDR1 and CDR2: MNHEY, SMNVEV (reference sequence). The chain's CDR3 is CASSPLRLAGGETQYF. In DNA, the CDR3 is TGTGCCAGCAGTCCTCTCCGACTAGCGGGAGGGGAGACCCAGTACTTC.

The chain joins TRBV19 to TRBJ1-3; D might be TRBD1 (6 bases). V gave up 11 bases and J gave up 9 bases, with 23 bases separating them. Germline-derived CDR1 and CDR2 are LNHDA and SQIVND (reference sequence). The CDR3 totals 14 residues. The CDR3 nucleotides read TGTGCCTCCGGCAAGGCAGGGGCCTCTATCACCATATATTTT. Residues: CASGKAGASITIYF.

This chain connects TRBV6-5 to TRBJ1-1; D possibly corresponds to TRBD1 (6 bases). Germline loops: CDR1 MNHEY, CDR2 SVGAGI. The CDR3 contains 16 residues. Trimming removed 2 bases from V and 11 bases from J, with 24 bases in between. In DNA form, the CDR3 reads TGTGCCAGCAGTTACCCACGACAGGCCTCACTCCAGAGGGCTTTCTTT. Its translation is CASSYPRQASLQRAFF.

J is TRBJ1-4 and V is TRBV12-5, with D possibly being TRBD1 (6 bases). Germline V gene sequence: CDR1 LGHNT, CDR2 FRNRAP. V was clipped by 6 bases and J by 1 base, with 15 bases between them. There are 16 residues in the CDR3. The chain's CDR3 is CASGPGRGGTNEKLFF. The CDR3 coding sequence is TGTGCTAGTGGGCCCGGTCGAGGGGGAACTAATGAAAAACTGTTTTTT.

The chain has TRBV12-3 or TRBV12-4 and TRBJ2-5; D gene ambiguous. Deletions cut 3 bases from V and 4 bases from J, with 3 bases between. This CDR3 region has 11 residues. The CDR3 sequence: CASSLRETQYF. The CDR3 nucleotides read TGTGCCAGCAGTTTGAGAGAGACCCAGTACTTC.

V usage is TRBV7-9 and J usage is TRBJ1-2; possible D gene TRBD1, 5 bases. V shed 4 bases and J shed 0 bases, with 12 bases lying between them. The germline V gene encodes CDR1 SEHNR and CDR2 FQNEAQ (reference sequence). CDR3 length: 15 amino acids. The CDR3 loop reads CASSWGDSTNYGYTF. The CDR3 DNA is TGTGCCAGCAGCTGGGGGGACTCCACTAACTATGGCTACACCTTC.

This chain uses TRBV6-5 with TRBJ1-4, with 9 bases matching TRBD1. The CDR3 consists of 14 residues. Germline V lookup: CDR1 MNHEY, CDR2 SVGAGI. J was trimmed by 8 bases and V by 2 bases; bases with no gene match: 3. DNA for the CDR3: TGTGCCAGCAGTTACGGGACAGGGAACGAAAAACTGTTTTTT. Protein product: CASSYGTGNEKLFF.

The V call is TRBV6-5, the J call TRBJ2-1, with D maybe TRBD2 (6 bases). In germline, CDR1 is MNHEY, CDR2 SVGAGI. There are 15 residues in the CDR3. With 2 bases removed from V and 5 bases from J, the gap between germline ends came to 13 bases. Here the CDR3 reads CASSYGGTLNNEQFF. CDR3 DNA: TGTGCCAGCAGTTACGGCGGGACGTTGAACAATGAGCAGTTCTTC.

The J gene is TRBJ2-7, the V gene TRBV2; tentatively, D is TRBD1 (5 bases). The V end lost 2 bases, the J end lost 2 bases, and 10 bases lay between the germline ends. CDR3 size: 14 residues. In germline, CDR1 is SNHLY, CDR2 FYNNEI. In DNA, the CDR3 is TGTGCCAGCAGTGAAATGACAGTCCCCTACGAGCAGTACTTC. It specifies CASSEMTVPYEQYF.

The table lists this clone with a few counts. The chain uses TRBV11-2 and TRBJ1-3, with D unresolved. Germline CDR1 SGHAT, CDR2 FQNNGV. There are 15 residues in the CDR3. V shed 0 bases and J shed 0 bases, with 6 bases lying between them. In nucleotides, the CDR3 is TGTGCCAGCAGCTTAGACGGGAACTCTGGAAACACCATATATTTT. Its protein is CASSLDGNSGNTIYF.

The chain joins TRBV18 to TRBJ2-7; D possibly corresponds to TRBD1 (7 bases). Germline loops: CDR1 KGHSH, CDR2 LQKENI. The CDR3 totals 15 residues. Trimming stripped 2 bases from V and 3 bases from J, with 14 bases between. CDR3: CASSPAGGSDYEQYF. The CDR3 DNA sequence: TGTGCCAGCTCACCAGCAGGGGGGTCCGACTACGAGCAGTACTTC.

This rearrangement joins TRBV19 to TRBJ2-1; 7 bases align to TRBD2. The length of the CDR3 is 14 residues. The junction had 4 bases not matched to a gene; V was cut back by 3 bases and J by 5 bases. CDR1 and CDR2 (germline): LNHDA, SQIVND (reference sequence). CDR3 sequence: CASSMGRENNEQFF. For the CDR3, the DNA is TGTGCCAGTAGTATGGGGCGGGAGAACAATGAGCAGTTCTTC.

The chain joins TRBV9 to TRBJ2-5, with 8 nucleotides matching TRBD1. Per germline, CDR1 SGDLS and CDR2 YYNGEE. J lost 4 bases, V lost 3 bases, and 5 bases had no gene match. The CDR3 contains 14 residues. CDR3 in amino acids: CASSGQTGVETQYF. The CDR3 nucleotides read TGTGCCAGCAGCGGACAGACAGGGGTAGAGACCCAGTACTTC.

The genes are TRBV6-5 and TRBJ2-7, with a weak D call TRBD2 (6 bases). The CDR3 loop spans 13 amino acids. V lost 6 bases and J lost 11, with 20 bases in between. Per the germline V gene, CDR1 is MNHEY and CDR2 is SVGAGI. This chain's CDR3 is CASRGRGSTREYF. As DNA, the CDR3 is TGTGCCAGCAGGGGACGGGGGTCTACGAGGGAGTACTTC.